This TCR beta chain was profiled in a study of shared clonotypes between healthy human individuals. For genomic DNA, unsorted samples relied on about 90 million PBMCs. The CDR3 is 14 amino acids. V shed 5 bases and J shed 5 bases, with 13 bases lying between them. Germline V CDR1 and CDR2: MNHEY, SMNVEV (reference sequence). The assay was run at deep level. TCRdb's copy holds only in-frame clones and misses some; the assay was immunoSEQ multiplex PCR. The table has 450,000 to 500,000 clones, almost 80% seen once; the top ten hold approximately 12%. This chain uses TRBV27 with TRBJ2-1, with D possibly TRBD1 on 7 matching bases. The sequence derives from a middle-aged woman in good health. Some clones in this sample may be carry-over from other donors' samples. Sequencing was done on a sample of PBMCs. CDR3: CASSRGTANNEQFF. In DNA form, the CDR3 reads TGTGCCAGCAGTCGGGGGACAGCCAACAATGAGCAGTTCTTC.